Given below is one TCR beta chain in context. Its antigen is unknown. The sample is drawn from a study of T cell responses to AZD1222 COVID-19 vaccine. Study at large: Investigators merged groups given second doses at roughly 4 or roughly 12 weeks. Study results and limitations: Among vaccine-associated CD4 TCRs, coverage spanned spike, with dominance at 160-218 and 743-854. Clonal diversity was possibly underestimated, and the donors were mostly white British, with more females.

Clones were sequenced by immunoSEQ multiplex PCR, and TCRdb holds only the in-frame ones, with some missing. The sample contains about 130,000 clones, 86% of which appear only once. V was shortened by 5 bases and J by 8 bases, with 22 bases between the two germline ends. The CDR3 length is 17 residues. Per the germline V gene, CDR1 is MDHEN and CDR2 is SYDVKM. The source is an adult in good health. This chain links TRBV28 with TRBJ1-6; D is uncertain. The sequences come from peripheral blood, collected on day 0 of AZD1222 vaccination. The CDR3 here is CASSPLGSGPGDSPLHF. The CDR3 nucleotides read TGTGCCAGCAGTCCCCTGGGCTCCGGGCCCGGGGATTCACCCCTCCACTTT. The entire variable domain, with the rest obtained from reference TRBV28 and TRBJ1-6, is as follows: DVKVTQSSRYLVKRTGEKVFLECVQDMDHENMFWYRQDPGLGLRLIYFSYDVKMKEKGDIPEGYSVSREKKERFSLILESASTNQTSMYLCASSPLGSGPGDSPLHFGNGTRLTVT.